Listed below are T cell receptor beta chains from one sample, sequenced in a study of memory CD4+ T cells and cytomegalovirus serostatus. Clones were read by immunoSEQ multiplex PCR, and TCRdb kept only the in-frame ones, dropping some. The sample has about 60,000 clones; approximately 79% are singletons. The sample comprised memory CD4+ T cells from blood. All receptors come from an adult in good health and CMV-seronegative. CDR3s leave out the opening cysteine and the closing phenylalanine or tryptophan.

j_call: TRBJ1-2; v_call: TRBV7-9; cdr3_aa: ASSPTGGTGYT
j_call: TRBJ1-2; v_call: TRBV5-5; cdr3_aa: ASSSIPGQGADGYT
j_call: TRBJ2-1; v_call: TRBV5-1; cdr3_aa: ASSRLEKKGEQF
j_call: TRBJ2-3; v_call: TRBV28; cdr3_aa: ASRPRGRWATDTQY
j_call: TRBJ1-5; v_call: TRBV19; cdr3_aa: ASSMSPYSNQPQH
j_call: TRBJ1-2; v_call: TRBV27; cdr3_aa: ASRSVAHRSNYGYT
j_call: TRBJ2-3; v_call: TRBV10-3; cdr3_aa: AISESVEGNTQY
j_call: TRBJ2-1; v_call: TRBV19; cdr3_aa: ASSIAGGGFNEQF
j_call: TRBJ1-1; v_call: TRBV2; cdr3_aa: ASSVPGIRTPYTDNTEAF
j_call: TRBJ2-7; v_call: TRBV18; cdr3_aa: ASSPNQLAGPEQY
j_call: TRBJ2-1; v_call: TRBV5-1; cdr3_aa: ASRYRVDNEQF
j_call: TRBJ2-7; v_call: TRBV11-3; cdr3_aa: ASRRSQGAENEQY
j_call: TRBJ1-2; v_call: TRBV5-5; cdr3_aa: ASSLDSNYGYT
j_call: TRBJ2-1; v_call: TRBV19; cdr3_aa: ASSITNEQF
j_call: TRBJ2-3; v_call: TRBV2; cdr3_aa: ASMGVIAGGAGDTQY
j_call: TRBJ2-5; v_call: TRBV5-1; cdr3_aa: ASSSKGTQETQY
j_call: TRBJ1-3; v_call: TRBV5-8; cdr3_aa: ASSLQGPRVGNTIY
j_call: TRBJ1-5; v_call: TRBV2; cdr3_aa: ASSGTGNQPQH
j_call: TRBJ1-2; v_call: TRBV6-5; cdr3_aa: ASRTTGVYGYT
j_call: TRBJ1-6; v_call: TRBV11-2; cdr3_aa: ASSLGQGGNSPLH
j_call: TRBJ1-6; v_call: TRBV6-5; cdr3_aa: ASSSTGSLLNSPLH
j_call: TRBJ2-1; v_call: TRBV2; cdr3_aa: ASQPGQGNNEQF
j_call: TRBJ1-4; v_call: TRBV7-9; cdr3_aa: ASSLWTGGRTNEKLF
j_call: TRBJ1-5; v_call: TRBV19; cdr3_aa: ASSIPGPSNQPQH
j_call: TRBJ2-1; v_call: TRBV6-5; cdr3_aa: ASSYSRERGRNEQF
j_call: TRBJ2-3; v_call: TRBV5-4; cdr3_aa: ASSPTGGVGTDTQY
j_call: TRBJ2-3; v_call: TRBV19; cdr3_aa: ASSIDISGVPTDTQY
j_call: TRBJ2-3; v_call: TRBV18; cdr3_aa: ASSPKGDTQY
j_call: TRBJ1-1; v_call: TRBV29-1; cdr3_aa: SVDQGPLNTEAF
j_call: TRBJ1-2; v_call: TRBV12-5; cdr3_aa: ASGLDRGLYGYT
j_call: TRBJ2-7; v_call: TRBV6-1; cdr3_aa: ASSVRGFYEQY
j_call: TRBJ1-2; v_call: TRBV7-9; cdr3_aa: ASSSSDRQSLGYT
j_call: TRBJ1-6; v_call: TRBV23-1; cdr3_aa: ASSQSGYRTENSPLH
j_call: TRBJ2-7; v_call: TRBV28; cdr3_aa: ASSKTSGRVEQY
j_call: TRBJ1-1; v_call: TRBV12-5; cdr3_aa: ASGLVQAEAF
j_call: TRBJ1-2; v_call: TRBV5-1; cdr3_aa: ASSLQGGDYGYT
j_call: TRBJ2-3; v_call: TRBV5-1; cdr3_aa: ASSGASTDTQY
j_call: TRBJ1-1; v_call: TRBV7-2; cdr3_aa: ASSLETGREAF
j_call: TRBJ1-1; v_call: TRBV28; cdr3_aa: ASSAPTGRSTEAF
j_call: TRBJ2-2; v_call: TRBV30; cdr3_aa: AWAPAGTGWSTGELF